These T cell receptor beta chains were read from a single sample in a study of T cells in Graves' hyperthyroidism and ophthalmopathy. TCRdb reprocessed the multiplex PCR reads via MiXCR and lists one record per CDR3 protein. The data show 650,000 to 750,000 distinct CDR3 sequences, around 15% seen once. The material sequenced was blood. All receptors derive from a woman between 18 and 29 years old with Graves' hyperthyroidism. CDR3s include the opening cysteine and the closing phenylalanine or tryptophan. A D gene is named only where the DNA matches it firmly. Only some rows state a clone size, as once, few, many or a class for expanded clones.

d_gene,j_gene,abundance,v_gene,CDR3aa,CDR3nt
TRBD1,TRBJ1-5,-,TRBV19,CASSTGQGRDQPQHF,TGTGCCAGTAGTACTGGACAGGGGAGGGATCAGCCCCAGCATTTT
TRBD2,TRBJ2-3,many,TRBV12-5,CASGLSTSGRGPSTDTQYF,TGTGCTAGTGGTTTGTCGACTAGCGGGAGGGGACCTAGCACAGATACGCAGTATTTT
TRBD1,TRBJ1-3,many,TRBV5-1,CASSVGDSSSGNTIYF,TGCGCCAGCAGCGTTGGGGACAGCAGCTCTGGAAACACCATATATTTT
TRBD2,TRBJ2-1,many,TRBV11-2,CASSSVAGRHYNEQFF,TGTGCCAGCAGCTCCGTAGCGGGCCGTCACTACAATGAGCAGTTCTTC
TRBD2,TRBJ2-1,few,TRBV6-1,CASSPSTAGLGYNEQFF,TGTGCCAGCAGCCCTTCTACGGCCGGACTAGGGTACAATGAGCAGTTCTTC
-,TRBJ2-5,many,TRBV29-1,CSVEGSGRETQYF,TGCAGCGTTGAGGGGTCGGGGCGTGAGACCCAGTACTTC
TRBD1,TRBJ2-3,-,TRBV24-1,CATGGTGTPDTQYF,TGTGCCACCGGAGGGACAGGGACTCCAGATACGCAGTATTTT
TRBD2,TRBJ2-3,few,TRBV12-3/TRBV12-4,CASRLAGGQINTDTQYF,TGTGCCAGCAGACTAGCGGGAGGGCAGATAAACACAGATACGCAGTATTTT
-,TRBJ2-1,few,TRBV20-1,CSAGNNEQFF,TGCAGTGCCGGAAACAATGAGCAGTTCTTC
-,TRBJ2-1,-,TRBV5-1,CASSSEAYNEQFF,TGCGCCAGCAGCTCAGAGGCCTACAATGAGCAGTTCTTC
TRBD2,TRBJ2-5,many,TRBV7-9,CASSLVTSGQETQYF,TGTGCCAGCAGCTTAGTGACTAGCGGCCAAGAGACCCAGTACTTC
-,TRBJ1-2,few,TRBV20-1,CSARQGDNYGYTF,TGCAGTGCAAGGCAGGGAGACAACTATGGCTACACCTTC
-,TRBJ1-3,few,TRBV7-2,CASSLVGQNVRSGNTIYF,TGTGCCAGCAGCTTAGTCGGTCAGAACGTACGCTCTGGAAACACCATATATTTT
TRBD2,TRBJ2-1,-,TRBV24-1,CATSDRGLAGGASYNEQFF,TGTGCCACCAGTGACCGGGGACTAGCGGGAGGGGCGTCCTACAATGAGCAGTTCTTC
-,TRBJ1-4,few,TRBV15,CATSSTGFFKEKLFF,TGTGCCACCAGCAGCACAGGGTTTTTTAAAGAAAAACTGTTTTTT
-,TRBJ1-1,-,TRBV7-9,CASSGGRGKNTEAFF,TGTGCCAGCAGCGGCGGGAGGGGGAAGAACACTGAAGCTTTCTTT
-,TRBJ2-1,-,TRBV7-9,CASSNGHNEQFF,TGTGCCAGCAGCAACGGACACAATGAGCAGTTCTTC
-,TRBJ2-5,few,TRBV20-1,CSARDLRGERKTQYF,TGCAGTGCTAGAGATTTGAGGGGAGAGAGAAAGACCCAGTACTTC
TRBD2,TRBJ2-1,many,TRBV6-1,CASRPPGTSGMERGNEQFF,TGTGCCAGCAGGCCACCCGGGACTAGCGGGATGGAAAGAGGAAATGAGCAGTTCTTC
-,TRBJ1-1,many,TRBV30,CAWSDSPYTEAFF,TGTGCCTGGAGTGACAGCCCTTACACTGAAGCTTTCTTT
TRBD1,TRBJ1-1,many,TRBV20-1,CSAQHGQGNTEAFF,TGCAGTGCCCAACACGGACAGGGCAACACTGAAGCTTTCTTT